The 30 T cell receptor beta chains given below trace back to one sample, sequenced in a study of T-cell reconstitution after alpha-beta-depleted transplantation in children. A library of TCRbeta sequences, prepared with unique molecular identifiers, was generated. TCRdb reanalysed the PCR reads using MiXCR and keeps one entry per CDR3 protein. The table lists 600,000 to 800,000 distinct CDR3 sequences, 13% of them singletons. Sample: PBMCs, taken before TCRalphabeta/CD19-depleted stem cell transplant. The receptors derive from a girl aged 2-10 years with congenital amegakaryocytic thrombocytopenia, due to receive a stem cell transplant.

The CDR3 bases are TGTGCCAGCAGCTTAGGTCAGGGGGCGAACACCGGGGAGCTGTTTTTT. Protein sequence: CASSLGQGANTGELFF. The gene calls are TRBV7-8 and TRBJ2-2, with 7 positions matching TRBD1. Germline V gives CDR1 SGHVS, CDR2 FQNEAQ. The CDR3 has 16 residues. Germline trimming cut 1 base from V and 0 bases from J; bases unmatched to any gene: 2.

CDR3 DNA sequence: TGTGCCAGCAGCTTATATGAAGGCAGGGGCGCCCCTGGCTCCTACAATGAGCAGTTCTTC. Translation gives CASSLYEGRGAPGSYNEQFF. The rearrangement uses TRBV7-6 and TRBJ2-1; maybe TRBD1 (6 bases). The CDR3 loop spans 20 amino acids. The V gene's germline CDR1 is SGHVS and CDR2 FNYEAQ. Trimming took 2 bases from V and 0 from J, leaving 23 bases between them.

The chain joins TRBV5-1 to TRBJ2-5; D is undetermined. V lost 0 bases and J lost 2, with 11 bases in between. This CDR3 spans 15 amino acids. Germline CDR1 reads SGHRS; CDR2 reads YFSETQ. CDR3 protein: CASSLDTGPQETQYF. CDR3 in DNA: TGCGCCAGCAGCTTGGACACGGGTCCACAAGAGACCCAGTACTTC.

This clonotype was seen a few times. The chain is built from TRBV20-1 and TRBJ2-7; D tentatively reads TRBD1 or TRBD2 (5 bases each). V lost 6 bases and J lost 6, with 15 bases in between. The germline CDR1 and CDR2 sequences are DFQATT and SNEGSKA (reference sequence). The CDR3 has 12 residues. The CDR3 protein is CSATGASFEQYF. The CDR3 DNA follows: TGCAGTGCAACCGGGGCTAGCTTCGAGCAGTACTTC.

This clonotype was seen a handful of times. The V call is TRBV7-3, the J call TRBJ2-2, with D maybe TRBD1 (6 bases). Trimming took 0 bases from V and 10 from J, leaving 12 bases between them. Per germline, CDR1 SGHTA and CDR2 FQGTGA. This CDR3 contains 14 residues. The CDR3 bases are TGTGCCAGCAGCTTAACCCCCAGGGGTGAGGAGCTGTTTTTT. This sequence encodes CASSLTPRGEELFF.

This clonotype was counted ten times or more. This chain connects TRBV5-1 to TRBJ2-3; 10 nucleotides align to TRBD2. CDR3 length equals 16 residues. J was trimmed by 2 bases and V by 0 bases; bases with no gene match: 3. Germline CDR1 and CDR2: SGHRS and YFSETQ. CDR3 in DNA: TGCGCCAGCAGCTTGGCCGGGACTAGCGTCACAGATACGCAGTATTTT. This gives the protein CASSLAGTSVTDTQYF.

V gene TRBV12-3 or TRBV12-4 combines with J gene TRBJ2-1; 8 positions agree with TRBD2. The CDR3 length is 17 residues. V dropped 3 bases and J dropped 3; count of bases not matched to a gene: 10. As DNA, the CDR3 is TGTGCCAGCAGTTTCACTGTCGGGAGGGTCCTCTACAATGAGCAGTTCTTC. It yields the protein CASSFTVGRVLYNEQFF.

Ten or more counts support this clonotype. This chain links TRBV5-1 with TRBJ2-7; D may be TRBD2 (5 bases). V was shortened by 7 bases and J by 2 bases, with 13 bases between the two germline ends. The CDR3 has 13 amino acids. Germline CDR1 and CDR2: SGHRS and YFSETQ. The CDR3 nucleotides are TGCGCCAGCTCGACTGACTATACCTACGAGCAGTACTTC. This codes for CASSTDYTYEQYF.

This clonotype showed up many times. This chain joins TRBV28 and TRBJ1-2; D not certain. CDR1 and CDR2 (germline): MDHEN, SYDVKM. The CDR3 has 11 residues. V gave up 7 bases and J gave up 8 bases, with 11 bases separating them. The CDR3 nucleotides are TGTGCCAGCAAAGTGGAGGGCGGCTACACCTTC. This codes for CASKVEGGYTF.

The CDR3 nucleotides read TGTGCCATCAGTTCAGGCTCTGAAGCTTTCTTT. It codes for CAISSGSEAFF. The chain is built from TRBV10-3 and TRBJ1-1, with D hard to call. Germline values: CDR1 ENHRY, CDR2 SYGVKD. The CDR3 has 11 residues. The V gene lost 5 bases and the J gene lost 6 bases, with 7 bases spanning the gap.

This clonotype was counted at least ten times. The CDR3, as DNA: TGCGCCAGCAGCCAATTGGCTAGCAGCTCCTACGAGCAGTACTTC. It encodes CASSQLASSSYEQYF. V and J are TRBV4-1 and TRBJ2-7; possibly TRBD2 for D (5 bases). Germline CDR1 MGHRA, CDR2 YSYEKL. The CDR3 consists of 15 residues. Trimming took 2 bases from V and 0 from J, leaving 11 bases between them.

This clonotype was detected many times. The chain has TRBV5-1 and TRBJ2-3, with D possibly TRBD1 on 6 matching bases. CDR3 length: 14 residues. Germline V gene lookup returns CDR1 SGHRS and CDR2 YFSETQ. The ends were cut back, 4 bases at V and 1 base at J, with 10 bases in the middle. In DNA, the CDR3 is TGCGCCAGCAGCGACAACAGGGGCACAGATACGCAGTATTTT. Amino acids: CASSDNRGTDTQYF.

The chain combines TRBV20-1 with TRBJ2-1; TRBD2 is a possible D gene (5 bases). Trimming cost V 1 base and J 5 bases, with 12 bases left between them. Germline-derived CDR1 and CDR2 are DFQATT and SNEGSKA (reference sequence). The CDR3 has 14 amino acids. The CDR3 DNA reads as TGCAGTGCTAGAGGTCCCCTCGGGAACAATGAGCAGTTCTTC. It specifies CSARGPLGNNEQFF.

The chain is built from TRBV10-3 and TRBJ1-5; D gene uncertain. CDR1 is ENHRY and CDR2 is SYGVKD in the germline V gene. V was cut by 4 bases and J by 4 bases, with 5 bases left in between. The CDR3 covers 12 residues. CDR3 residues: CAISARNQPQHF. The CDR3 DNA follows: TGTGCCATCAGTGCGAGGAATCAGCCCCAGCATTTT.

This clonotype was seen at least ten times. V and J are TRBV20-1 and TRBJ2-2, with D uncertain. V lost 6 bases to trimming and J lost 7 bases, with 12 bases between them. The CDR3 loop spans 12 amino acids. CDR1 is DFQATT and CDR2 is SNEGSKA in the germline V gene (reference sequence). CDR3 sequence: CSAWGWDGELFF. In DNA, the CDR3 is TGCAGTGCCTGGGGTTGGGACGGGGAGCTGTTTTTT.

This clonotype came up many times. The CDR3, as DNA: TGCAGCGTTGGGGCAGTCAATGAAAAACTGTTTTTT. Translating it yields CSVGAVNEKLFF. The rearrangement links TRBV29-1 to TRBJ1-4, with D unclear. The CDR3 spans 12 residues. V was clipped by 4 bases and J by 5 bases, with 8 bases between them. Germline lookup yields CDR1 SQVTM and CDR2 ANQGSEA.

This clonotype was seen many times. V and J are TRBV20-1 and TRBJ2-1; the D is unclear. The V gene's germline CDR1 is DFQATT and CDR2 SNEGSKA (reference sequence). The V and J ends lost 4 bases and 10 bases respectively, with 17 bases between them. The CDR3 sequence is 13 residues long. The CDR3 DNA sequence: TGCAGTGCTAAGGAGCTTTATTCGAAGGAGCAGTTCTTC. It specifies CSAKELYSKEQFF.

The V gene is TRBV28, the J gene TRBJ1-1, with D possibly TRBD1 on 6 matching bases. Germline loops: CDR1 MDHEN, CDR2 SYDVKM. This CDR3 region has 14 residues. Deletions cut 2 bases from V and 4 bases from J, with 11 bases between. The CDR3, as DNA: TGTGCCAGCAGTTTAAGGGGGAAGAGCACTGAAGCTTTCTTT. Its translation is CASSLRGKSTEAFF.

This clonotype was recorded a few times. The rearrangement uses TRBV29-1 and TRBJ2-7, with D unclear. Germline CDR1 and CDR2: SQVTM and ANQGSEA. The CDR3 is 12 amino acids. V gave up 4 bases and J gave up 2 bases, with 9 bases separating them. Written as DNA, the CDR3 is TGCAGCGTTGGACTCTTGGCCTACGAGCAGTACTTC. Translating gives CSVGLLAYEQYF.

J is TRBJ1-2 and V is TRBV7-2, with 8 bases fitting TRBD1. The length of the CDR3 is 14 residues. Germline trimming cut 3 bases from V and 8 bases from J; bases unmatched to any gene: 8. Germline CDR1 SGHTA, CDR2 FQGNSA. CDR3 sequence: CASSFQGAVGGYTF. The CDR3 nucleotides are TGTGCCAGCAGCTTTCAGGGGGCGGTGGGGGGCTACACCTTC.

The table lists this clonotype with many counts. The chain couples TRBV6-8 to TRBJ2-2; 10 bases are shared with TRBD2. Germline V gene data show CDR1 as MNHGY and CDR2 as SAAAGT. The CDR3 extends over 18 amino acids. V was pared by 4 bases and J by 4 bases, with 12 bases of the junction left unmatched. CDR3 nucleotides: TGTGCCAGCAGTTTGAATTTCGGAGCGGGAGGGACCACCGGGGAGCTGTTTTTT. Its protein product is CASSLNFGAGGTTGELFF.

This clonotype came up many times. This chain joins TRBV20-1 and TRBJ2-1; D may be TRBD2 (5 bases). V lost 3 bases and J 4 bases, leaving 19 bases between the germline ends. This CDR3 is 16 amino acids long. Per the germline V gene, CDR1 is DFQATT and CDR2 is SNEGSKA (reference sequence). The CDR3: CSASGPIPRGYNEQFF. CDR3 DNA: TGCAGTGCTAGCGGGCCCATACCCAGAGGGTACAATGAGCAGTTCTTC.

This clonotype was counted between two and nine times. The chain is built from TRBV20-1 and TRBJ2-1; the match to TRBD2 covers 13 bases. Germline-derived CDR1 and CDR2 are DFQATT and SNEGSKA (reference sequence). The CDR3 runs to 16 residues. The V and J ends lost 5 bases and 1 base, in that order; junction bases with no gene match: 5. CDR3 region: CSAPGTSGKSYNEQFF. Written as DNA, the CDR3 is TGCAGTGCTCCCGGGACTAGCGGGAAATCCTACAATGAGCAGTTCTTC.

Turning to this clonotype: A junction boundary mismatches the germline segment, possibly from a read error. This CDR3 reads CSASGAFSSYNGQFF. The DNA of the CDR3 is TGCAGTGCTAGTGGCGCCTTTAGCTCCTACAATGGGCAGTTCTTC. The genes are TRBV20-1 and TRBJ2-1; unclear D gene. Looked up from germline, CDR1 is DFQATT and CDR2 is SNEGSKA (reference sequence). CDR3 length: 15 residues.

This clonotype showed up many times. J is TRBJ2-7 and V is TRBV10-3, with D unresolved. The germline V gene has CDR1 ENHRY and CDR2 SYGVKD. Trimming cost V 6 bases and J 6 bases, with 9 bases left between them. The CDR3 has 11 residues. CDR3 residues: CAISTTSEQYF. The CDR3 DNA is TGTGCCATCAGCACGACCTCCGAGCAGTACTTC.

In its sample, this clonotype was seen many times. The rearrangement uses TRBV7-6 and TRBJ2-1, with 9 bases matching TRBD2. This CDR3 is built from 12 residues. The J segment lost 15 bases and the V segment lost 5 bases, leaving 8 bases of the junction unmatched. Per germline, CDR1 SGHVS and CDR2 FNYEAQ. CDR3 sequence reads: CASSPVAGVPFF. The CDR3 DNA reads as TGTGCCAGCAGCCCTGTAGCGGGAGTTCCGTTCTTC.

This clonotype has at least ten counts. The chain carries TRBV20-1 and TRBJ2-7, with D unclear. The V and J ends lost 6 bases and 2 bases respectively, with 17 bases between them. Germline V gene lookup returns CDR1 DFQATT and CDR2 SNEGSKA (reference sequence). This CDR3 is 14 amino acids long. This CDR3 is CSAGFPSRTYEQYF. In DNA form, the CDR3 reads TGCAGTGCCGGATTCCCGAGCAGGACCTACGAGCAGTACTTC.

The chain has TRBV7-9 and TRBJ1-3; D is ambiguous. The CDR3 is 15 amino acids. Deletions cut 4 bases from V and 0 bases from J, with 10 bases between. Germline V gene sequence: CDR1 SEHNR, CDR2 FQNEAQ (reference sequence). The CDR3 nucleotides read TGTGCCAGCAGCTCAGAAGAATTCTCTGGAAACACCATATATTTT. Translated, it gives CASSSEEFSGNTIYF. The complete variable domain, with remaining parts taken from reference TRBV7-9 and TRBJ1-3, reads DTGVSQNPRHKITKRGQNVTFRCDPISEHNRLYWYRQTLGQGPEFLTYFQNEAQLEKSRLLSDRFSAERPKGSFSTLEIQRTEQGDSAMYLCASSSEEFSGNTIYFGEGSWLTVV.

The chain recombines TRBV20-1 with TRBJ2-5; 7 nucleotides align to TRBD2. The J segment lost 5 bases and the V segment lost 3 bases, leaving 3 bases of the junction unmatched. Germline V gene sequence: CDR1 DFQATT, CDR2 SNEGSKA (reference sequence). This CDR3 has 12 residues. CDR3 sequence reads: CSARGTIETQYF. The CDR3 coding sequence is TGCAGTGCTAGGGGGACTATCGAGACCCAGTACTTC.

This clonotype was seen at least ten times. This chain connects TRBV12-3 or TRBV12-4 to TRBJ2-1; TRBD2 might be the D (5 bases). This CDR3 is 14 amino acids long. The ends were cut back, 1 base at V and 9 bases at J, with 13 bases in the middle. CDR3 bases: TGTGCCAGCAGTTTAGGCGGGTCCTGGGGTGAGCAGTTCTTC. This encodes CASSLGGSWGEQFF.